This TCR beta chain was recorded in a study of T cells after yellow fever vaccination. Overall study context: With SMART-Seq v4 Ultra Low Input, the fractions containing low cell numbers were prepared.

With 1 base removed from V and 1 base from J, the gap between germline ends came to 11 bases. Germline assignment: CDR1 SQVTM and CDR2 ANQGSEA. There are 14 residues in the CDR3. This clonotype has at least ten counts. TCRdb processed the 5' RACE reads anew with MiXCR; each CDR3 protein has one entry. The sample gives hundreds of thousands of distinct CDR3 sequences, around 4% of which show up once; about 25% is in the top ten. V usage is TRBV29-1 and J usage is TRBJ2-7, with D maybe TRBD2 (5 bases). The sample here was PBMCs, taken on the day of the yellow fever booster vaccination. This TCR was sampled from a man aged 18 to 29 who received the YFV17D yellow fever vaccine. In DNA, the CDR3 is TGCAGCGTTGAAGGTGGAGGAGAGTCCTACGAGCAGTACTTC. Residues: CSVEGGGESYEQYF.